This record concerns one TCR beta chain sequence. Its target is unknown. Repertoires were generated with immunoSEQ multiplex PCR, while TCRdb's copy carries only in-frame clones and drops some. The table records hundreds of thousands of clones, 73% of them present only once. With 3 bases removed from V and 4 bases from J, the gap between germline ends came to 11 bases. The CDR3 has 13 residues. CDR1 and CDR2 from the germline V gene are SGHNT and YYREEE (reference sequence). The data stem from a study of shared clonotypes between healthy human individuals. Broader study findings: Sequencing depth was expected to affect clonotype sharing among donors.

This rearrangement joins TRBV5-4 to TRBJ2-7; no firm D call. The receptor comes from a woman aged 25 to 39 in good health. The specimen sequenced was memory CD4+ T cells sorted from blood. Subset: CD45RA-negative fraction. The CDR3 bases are TGTGCCAGCAGCTCACACTTAAATTACGAGCAGTACTTC. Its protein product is CASSSHLNYEQYF. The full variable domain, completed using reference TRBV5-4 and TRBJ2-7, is ETGVTQSPTHLIKTRGQQVTLRCSSQSGHNTVSWYQQALGQGPQFIFQYYREEENGRGNFPPRFSGLQFPNYSSELNVNALELDDSALYLCASSSHLNYEQYFGPGTRLTVT.